This T cell receptor (beta chain) was sequenced in a study of radiation and T cells in renal cell carcinoma. Stated time point: blood 2 weeks post-SBRT. The treatment here: 15 Gy SBRT to primary tumor, nephrectomy 4 weeks later. After SBRT, blood was collected at 2 and 4 weeks, plus baseline. Losses at the gene ends were 6 bases for V and 8 bases for J; bases not matched to a gene: 10. The CDR3 is 14 residues long. CDR1 is SGHAT, CDR2 FQNNGV, per germline. Profiling relied on immunoSEQ multiplex PCR, and the TCRdb table lists in-frame clones only, not all of them. The sample contains 150,000 to 160,000 clones, roughly 87% of which appear only once.

This TCR was sampled from a woman aged 50 to 60 with renal cell carcinoma. The chain combines TRBV11-2 with TRBJ1-3; TRBD1 agrees at 7 bases. The material was blood, obtained from a patient whose treatment included radiotherapy and nephrectomy. The CDR3 sequence: CASRLTGWLDTIYF. The CDR3 nucleotides are TGTGCCAGCAGACTGACAGGGTGGTTGGACACCATATATTTT.